A selection of T cell receptor beta chains follows, all from one sample in a study of blood T cell repertoires in COVID-19. The repertoire was sequenced with immunoSEQ multiplex PCR; TCRdb's copy has only in-frame clones and lacks some. The repertoire includes about 250,000 clones, approximately 83% of them detected once, and roughly 10% sits in the top ten. Sample: peripheral blood. The source of these receptors is a man aged 80 or over with acute or convalescent COVID-19. Each CDR3 is given with its conserved first and last residue. D genes are given only for firm matches. Not all rows give a size; the values are once, few, many and, for expanded clones, a class.

V	J	D	size	CDR3	DNA
TRBV19	TRBJ1-5	TRBD1	NA	CASAPGQGKLQPQHF	TGTGCCAGTGCCCCGGGACAGGGAAAGTTGCAGCCCCAGCATTTT
TRBV6-5	TRBJ1-4	NA	NA	CASGGGVDEKLFF	TGTGCCAGCGGAGGAGGGGTCGACGAAAAACTGTTTTTT
TRBV30	TRBJ2-7	TRBD2	NA	CAWSVLGGGPSYEQYF	TGTGCCTGGAGTGTACTCGGGGGAGGGCCGTCCTACGAGCAGTACTTC
TRBV23-1	TRBJ2-3	TRBD2	NA	CASSQTGLAGVIDTQYF	TGCGCCAGCAGTCAAACGGGACTAGCGGGGGTAATAGATACGCAGTATTTT
TRBV24-1	TRBJ1-5	NA	NA	CATSDFNRPFNQPQHF	TGTGCCACCAGTGATTTTAACAGGCCCTTTAATCAGCCCCAGCATTTT
TRBV10-1	TRBJ2-1	TRBD2	NA	CARGVTSVPPWYNEQFF	TGCGCCAGGGGGGTGACTAGCGTGCCCCCCTGGTACAATGAGCAGTTCTTC
TRBV28	TRBJ2-6	TRBD1	NA	CASSLPWGQGLSGANVLTF	TGTGCCAGCAGTTTACCCTGGGGACAGGGCCTCTCTGGGGCCAACGTCCTGACTTTC
TRBV3-1/TRBV3-2	TRBJ2-3	NA	NA	CASSPIPGGGSRTQYF	TGTGCCAGCAGCCCAATCCCTGGGGGGGGCTCGAGGACGCAGTATTTT
TRBV6-5	TRBJ1-4	NA	NA	CASSYSGTVNEKLFF	TGTGCCAGCAGTTACTCGGGGACTGTTAATGAAAAACTGTTTTTT
TRBV9	TRBJ1-4	TRBD1	NA	CASSVWTGGANEKLFF	TGTGCCAGCAGCGTATGGACAGGGGGAGCTAATGAAAAACTGTTTTTT
TRBV19	TRBJ2-1	NA	few	CATRRRALNEQFF	TGTGCCACCCGAAGGAGGGCCCTCAATGAGCAGTTCTTC
TRBV28	TRBJ2-7	NA	NA	CASTRGQSYEQYF	TGTGCCAGCACCCGAGGACAGTCTTACGAGCAGTACTTC
TRBV7-2	TRBJ2-3	NA	NA	CASTSTDTQYF	TGTGCCAGCACCTCCACAGATACGCAGTATTTT
TRBV19	TRBJ2-3	TRBD2	NA	CASSAEGVAGITDTQYF	TGTGCCAGTAGTGCCGAGGGGGTAGCGGGAATCACAGATACGCAGTATTTT
TRBV24-1	TRBJ2-6	NA	NA	CATSDWSPKGANVLTF	TGTGCCACCAGTGATTGGTCCCCTAAGGGGGCCAACGTCCTGACTTTC
TRBV19	TRBJ2-7	TRBD1	NA	CASSGTGGTGTRAYEQYF	TGTGCCAGTAGCGGGACAGGGGGCACCGGGACTAGGGCCTACGAGCAGTACTTC
TRBV5-1	TRBJ2-2	TRBD1	NA	CASREGQGGTGELFF	TGCGCCAGCAGGGAAGGACAGGGGGGCACCGGGGAGCTGTTTTTT
TRBV15	TRBJ1-6	NA	NA	CATSRADSSSYNSPLHF	TGTGCCACCAGCAGAGCGGACAGTAGCTCCTATAATTCACCCCTCCACTTT
TRBV6-5	TRBJ2-7	NA	NA	CASSPRGWTGREQYF	TGTGCCAGCAGTCCCAGGGGATGGACCGGAAGGGAGCAGTACTTC
TRBV19	TRBJ1-6	NA	NA	CASREAAYSYNSPLHF	TGTGCCAGTAGGGAGGCAGCCTACTCCTATAATTCACCCCTCCACTTT
TRBV3-1/TRBV3-2	TRBJ2-2	NA	NA	CASSERLGVAGELFF	TGTGCCAGCAGCGAAAGGCTAGGGGTTGCCGGGGAGCTGTTTTTT
TRBV7-2	TRBJ2-7	TRBD2	NA	CASSLAALPSGTYEQYF	TGTGCCAGCAGCTTAGCCGCCCTGCCTAGCGGGACCTACGAGCAGTACTTC
TRBV5-1	TRBJ1-2	NA	NA	CASSAVGGSNYGYTF	TGCGCCAGCAGCGCCGTGGGAGGCAGTAACTATGGCTACACCTTC
TRBV18	TRBJ2-1	TRBD2	NA	CASSPMGHGTSGRQGSYNEQFF	TGTGCCAGCTCACCCATGGGACATGGGACTAGCGGGAGGCAGGGTTCCTACAATGAGCAGTTCTTC
TRBV18	TRBJ2-1	TRBD2	NA	CASSPPVSGAYNEQFF	TGTGCCAGCTCACCACCGGTTAGCGGGGCATACAATGAGCAGTTCTTC
TRBV7-9	TRBJ2-2	TRBD2	NA	CASVYSGTSGGTGELFF	TGTGCCAGCGTATATAGTGGGACTAGCGGGGGCACCGGGGAGCTGTTTTTT
TRBV9	TRBJ1-2	NA	NA	CASSPRPGVHYGYTF	TGTGCCAGCAGCCCGAGACCAGGGGTGCACTATGGCTACACCTTC
TRBV19	TRBJ1-2	TRBD1	NA	CASSIGYGQGNYGYTF	TGTGCCAGTAGTATAGGCTATGGACAGGGAAACTATGGCTACACCTTC
TRBV4-1	TRBJ1-5	NA	NA	CASSQASGTGRRAQHF	TGCGCCAGCAGCCAAGCCTCCGGAACAGGGAGACGGGCCCAGCATTTT
TRBV9	TRBJ1-2	NA	NA	CASRSNYGYTF	TGTGCCAGCAGGAGTAACTATGGCTACACCTTC
TRBV5-6	TRBJ1-3	TRBD1	once	CASSFPTGPGNTIYF	TGTGCCAGCAGCTTCCCGACAGGGCCGGGAAACACCATATATTTT
TRBV5-1	TRBJ1-2	TRBD1	NA	CASRTGQGSGYTF	TGCGCCAGCAGGACGGGACAGGGCTCTGGCTACACCTTC